The 13 T cell receptor beta chains in this list originate from one sample, sequenced in a study of cytomegalovirus exposure and HLA in healthy donors. This PCR relied on a set of 60 Vbeta primers and 13 Jbeta primers. The table came from immunoSEQ multiplex PCR; TCRdb's copy has only in-frame clones and leaves some out. Among about 210,000 clones listed, roughly 87% were seen once. The sample comprised PBMCs. The receptors were gathered from a boy under 10 years old in good health and CMV-seronegative.

This clone was counted between two and nine times. The rearrangement joins TRBV7-6 to TRBJ1-4; D not resolved. This CDR3 is built from 14 residues. The germline gives CDR1 SGHVS, CDR2 FNYEAQ. V dropped 1 base and J dropped 8 bases, with 11 bases sitting between them. The CDR3 DNA reads TGTGCCAGCAGCTTAGACTGGTATCGAGAAAAACTGTTTTTT. Protein sequence: CASSLDWYREKLFF. Supplemented by reference TRBV7-6 and TRBJ1-4, the full variable domain reads GAGVSQSPRYKVTKRGQDVALRCDPISGHVSLYWYRQALGQGPEFLTYFNYEAQQDKSGLPNDRFSAERPEGSISTLTIQRTEQRDSAMYRCASSLDWYREKLFFGSGTQLSVL.

This rearrangement joins TRBV29-1 to TRBJ2-3, with 9 bases matching TRBD1. J gave up 2 bases and V 4 bases, and 4 bases lay outside the gene matches. The CDR3 is made up of 14 amino acids. Per the germline V gene, CDR1 is SQVTM and CDR2 is ANQGSEA. CDR3 DNA: TGCAGCGTTGTGGACAGGGGAGCCACAGATACGCAGTATTTT. Translation: CSVVDRGATDTQYF.

This clone was recorded once. CDR3 sequence (DNA): TGCAGCGAGCCGCGGGACTTACATCAGCCCCAGCATTTT. Translating it yields CSEPRDLHQPQHF. The chain recombines TRBV29-1 with TRBJ1-5, with D maybe TRBD1 (5 bases). With 7 bases removed from V and 5 bases from J, the gap between germline ends came to 15 bases. The germline gives CDR1 SQVTM, CDR2 ANQGSEA. The CDR3 has 13 residues.

The gene calls are TRBV6-1 and TRBJ1-5, with D perhaps TRBD1 (6 bases). From germline, CDR1 is MNHNS and CDR2 SASEGT. Trimming left V 4 bases short and J 7 bases short, with 23 bases between. CDR3 size: 17 residues. The CDR3 DNA reads TGTGCCAGCAGTGGCCCGATCCGAGACAGGTCGTGGCAGCCCCAGCATTTT. Protein product: CASSGPIRDRSWQPQHF.

This clone showed up just once. The V and J genes are TRBV6-1 and TRBJ2-3, with D unclear. The V gene lost 8 bases and the J gene lost 3 bases, with 12 bases spanning the gap. The CDR3 length is 13 residues. Per germline, CDR1 MNHNS and CDR2 SASEGT. CDR3 in DNA: TGTGCCAGCGGAATCGACTGGACAGATACGCAGTATTTT. It codes for CASGIDWTDTQYF.

V usage is TRBV6-5 and J usage is TRBJ1-2; D perhaps matches TRBD1 (6 bases). Trimming pared 7 bases from V and 1 base from J, leaving 10 bases between. Germline V gives CDR1 MNHEY, CDR2 SVGAGI. The CDR3 has 13 amino acids. CDR3 in DNA: TGTGCCAGCAAATCAGGGGTTAACTATGGCTACACCTTC. Translated: CASKSGVNYGYTF.

The J gene is TRBJ2-7, the V gene TRBV27, with 13 bases lining up with TRBD2. The CDR3 totals 15 residues. The V gene's germline CDR1 is MNHEY and CDR2 SMNVEV (reference sequence). J gave up 6 bases and V 4 bases, and 6 bases lay outside the gene matches. For the CDR3, the DNA is TGTGCCAGCAGTTCTGGGACTAGCGGGGTACGCGAGCAGTACTTC. Its translation: CASSSGTSGVREQYF.

This chain connects TRBV10-1 to TRBJ2-7; TRBD1 matches 7 bases. The CDR3 runs 13 residues. Germline loops: CDR1 WNHNN, CDR2 SYGVQD (reference sequence). V trimming: 5 bases; J trimming: 2 bases; junction bases outside the gene matches: 3. CDR3 amino acids: CASSPGTAYEQYF. DNA for the CDR3: TGCGCCAGCAGTCCCGGGACAGCCTACGAGCAGTACTTC.

The gene calls are TRBV6-4 and TRBJ2-2; D is unresolved. This CDR3 spans 14 amino acids. V was shortened by 0 bases and J by 3 bases, with 5 bases between the two germline ends. Germline assignment: CDR1 MRHNA and CDR2 SNTAGT. In nucleotides, the CDR3 is TGTGCCAGCAGTGACTCTTATGACACCGGGGAGCTGTTTTTT. It encodes CASSDSYDTGELFF.

The chain combines TRBV28 with TRBJ1-1, with D unclear. The CDR3 totals 15 residues. V gave up 6 bases and J gave up 4 bases, with 18 bases separating them. The germline V gene encodes CDR1 MDHEN and CDR2 SYDVKM. The CDR3 loop reads CASSKFEGGSTEAFF. As DNA, the CDR3 is TGTGCCAGCAGCAAATTCGAGGGTGGGAGCACTGAAGCTTTCTTT.

The V gene is TRBV7-2, the J gene TRBJ2-3, with D possibly TRBD1 on 5 matching bases. The CDR3 totals 15 residues. The V end lost 2 bases, the J end lost 3 bases, and 12 bases lay between the germline ends. Germline V gene sequence: CDR1 SGHTA, CDR2 FQGNSA. The CDR3 bases are TGTGCCAGCAGCTTATTTTCCCAGGGAACAGATACGCAGTATTTT. It specifies CASSLFSQGTDTQYF.

A single count supports this clone. This chain links TRBV5-1 with TRBJ2-5; D gene uncertain. CDR1 is SGHRS, CDR2 YFSETQ, per germline. V was cut by 4 bases and J by 4 bases, with 11 bases left in between. This CDR3 region has 13 residues. For the CDR3, the DNA is TGCGCCAGCAGCCTGGCCCCTTCAGAGACCCAGTACTTC. As protein: CASSLAPSETQYF.

V is TRBV10-3 and J is TRBJ2-7; D is unresolved. V was trimmed by 10 bases and J by 1 base, leaving 14 bases between them. This CDR3 comprises 13 residues. Germline V lookup: CDR1 ENHRY, CDR2 SYGVKD. Written as DNA, the CDR3 is TGTGCCACCGGAGCAGTCTCTTCCTACGAGCAGTACTTC. Translating it yields CATGAVSSYEQYF.